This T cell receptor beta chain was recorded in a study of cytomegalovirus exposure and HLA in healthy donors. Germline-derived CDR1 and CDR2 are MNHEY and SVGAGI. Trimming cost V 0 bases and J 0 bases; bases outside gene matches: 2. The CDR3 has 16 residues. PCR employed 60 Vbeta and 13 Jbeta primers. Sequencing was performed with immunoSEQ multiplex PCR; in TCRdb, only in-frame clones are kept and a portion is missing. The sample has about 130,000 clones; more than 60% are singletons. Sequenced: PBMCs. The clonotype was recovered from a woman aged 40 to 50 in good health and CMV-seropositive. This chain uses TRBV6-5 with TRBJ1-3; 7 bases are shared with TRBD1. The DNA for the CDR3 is TGTGCCAGCAGTTACTCGGGACAGAGCTCTGGAAACACCATATATTTT. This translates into CASSYSGQSSGNTIYF.